Listed below are T cell receptor beta chains from one sample, sequenced in a study of early T cells in non-severe SARS-CoV-2 infection. TCRdb reanalysed the 5' RACE reads using MiXCR and keeps one entry per CDR3 protein. The sample contains some 87,000 distinct CDR3 sequences, roughly 13% of which appear only once. The sequenced material came from whole blood. Every receptor here comes from an adult who was a healthcare worker with PCR-confirmed SARS-CoV-2 infection or an uninfected control (not recorded which). Both conserved end residues are part of each CDR3. The D gene is left open where the match is weak. Clone size is not always given. Where it is, it says once, few, many or a class for expanded clones.

J gene,D gene,V gene,clone size,CDR3 protein,CDR3 DNA
TRBJ2-6,.,TRBV20-1,many,CSAETGTQHSGANVLTF,TGCAGTGCTGAGACCGGGACTCAACACTCTGGGGCCAACGTCCTGACTTTC
TRBJ2-1,.,TRBV6-5,many,CASSYRAYEDGGNEQFF,TGTGCCAGCAGTTACAGGGCATATGAGGATGGGGGCAATGAGCAGTTCTTC
TRBJ2-5,.,TRBV28,.,CASSPGQSMGETQYF,TGTGCCAGCAGCCCGGGACAATCAATGGGAGAGACCCAGTACTTC
TRBJ1-2,.,TRBV27,many,CASSLSKAGYGYTF,TGTGCCAGCAGTTTATCGAAGGCGGGCTATGGCTACACCTTC
TRBJ2-1,TRBD2,TRBV12-3/TRBV12-4,.,CASSSLAGGDEQFF,TGTGCCAGCAGCTCCCTAGCGGGAGGGGATGAGCAGTTCTTC
TRBJ1-1,.,TRBV6-1,.,CASSESMNTEAFF,TGTGCCAGCAGTGAATCGATGAACACTGAAGCTTTCTTT
TRBJ1-4,.,TRBV6-1,many,CASTLGLGNEKLFF,TGTGCCAGCACCCTGGGCCTTGGGAATGAAAAACTGTTTTTT
TRBJ1-6,.,TRBV4-2,many,CASSQEIGQDLYNSPLHF,TGTGCCAGCAGCCAAGAAATTGGTCAGGACCTCTATAATTCACCCCTCCACTTT
TRBJ1-1,.,TRBV28,.,CASKERYTEAFF,TGTGCCAGCAAGGAGCGGTACACTGAAGCTTTCTTT
TRBJ2-3,TRBD1,TRBV20-1,.,CSARLQGSTDTQYF,TGCAGTGCGCGCCTACAGGGGAGTACAGATACGCAGTATTTT
TRBJ1-2,TRBD1,TRBV12-3/TRBV12-4,few,CASSLDRALGYTF,TGTGCCAGCAGCCTTGACAGGGCCCTCGGCTACACCTTC
TRBJ2-7,.,TRBV10-3,few,CAISEKDYEQYF,TGTGCCATCAGTGAAAAGGACTACGAGCAGTACTTC
TRBJ1-6,.,TRBV27,.,CASSLFTGQGSPLHF,TGTGCCAGCAGTTTATTCACCGGGCAAGGCTCACCCCTCCACTTT
TRBJ2-7,TRBD2,TRBV28,few,CASRPLAGGTYEQYF,TGTGCCAGCAGACCGCTAGCGGGGGGGACCTACGAGCAGTACTTC
TRBJ2-3,TRBD2,TRBV29-1,many,CSVEDAGGSPDTQYF,TGCAGCGTTGAAGATGCGGGGGGCTCGCCAGATACGCAGTATTTT
TRBJ2-3,TRBD2,TRBV5-1,few,CASSFRLAGRTDTQYF,TGCGCCAGCAGCTTCAGGCTAGCGGGAAGAACAGATACGCAGTATTTT
TRBJ1-6,.,TRBV6-2/TRBV6-3,many,CASSYREPVAPLHF,TGTGCCAGCAGTTACAGGGAACCGGTTGCACCCCTCCACTTT
TRBJ1-5,TRBD1,TRBV28,.,CASAGTASNQPQHF,TGTGCCAGTGCAGGGACAGCTAGCAATCAGCCCCAGCATTTT
TRBJ2-1,.,TRBV29-1,.,CSVDYSSSPYNEQFF,TGCAGCGTTGACTACTCCTCCAGTCCCTACAATGAGCAGTTCTTC
TRBJ1-1,.,TRBV10-3,few,CATQTEGTEAFF,TGTGCCACCCAGACAGAGGGCACTGAAGCTTTCTTT
TRBJ1-1,.,TRBV27,.,CASRTGVNTEAFF,TGTGCCAGCAGGACAGGTGTTAACACTGAAGCTTTCTTT
TRBJ2-1,.,TRBV18,few,CASSPQELIYNEQFF,TGTGCCAGCTCACCACAGGAACTAATCTACAATGAGCAGTTCTTC
TRBJ2-7,TRBD2,TRBV10-3,.,CAISASGRSSYEQYF,TGTGCCATCAGTGCAAGCGGGAGAAGCTCCTACGAGCAGTACTTC
TRBJ1-5,TRBD1,TRBV28,few,CASLPGQGGQPQHF,TGTGCCAGCCTACCCGGACAGGGAGGACAGCCCCAGCATTTT
TRBJ2-5,.,TRBV21-1,.,CASSKYEDRETQYF,TGTGCCAGCAGCAAATACGAGGACCGAGAGACCCAGTACTTC
TRBJ2-1,.,TRBV7-6,.,CASSSEFEQFF,TGTGCCAGCAGCAGCGAGTTTGAGCAGTTCTTC
TRBJ2-1,.,TRBV29-1,.,CSGAGSSYNEQFF,TGCAGTGGCGCGGGGAGCTCCTACAATGAGCAGTTCTTC
TRBJ2-5,.,TRBV18,many,CASSPKETQYF,TGTGCCAGCTCACCGAAGGAGACCCAGTACTTC
TRBJ2-3,TRBD2,TRBV28,many,CASSFDMTSGGPSTDTQYF,TGTGCCAGCAGTTTCGACATGACTAGCGGGGGGCCTAGCACAGATACGCAGTATTTT
TRBJ2-1,.,TRBV28,.,CASKGQGTYNEQFF,TGTGCCAGCAAAGGGCAGGGTACCTACAATGAGCAGTTCTTC
TRBJ2-3,.,TRBV20-1,many,CSAVFSGADTQYF,TGCAGTGCTGTCTTCAGTGGCGCAGATACGCAGTATTTT
TRBJ2-2,TRBD2,TRBV7-8,many,CASSLGGASGMNTGELFF,TGTGCCAGCTCCCTGGGAGGCGCTAGCGGAATGAACACCGGGGAGCTGTTTTTT
TRBJ2-1,.,TRBV7-2,many,CASSLRPHTQGINYNEQFF,TGTGCCAGCAGCTTACGGCCCCACACACAGGGAATCAACTACAATGAGCAGTTCTTC
TRBJ1-5,.,TRBV30,many,CAWSVLSNQPQHF,TGTGCCTGGAGTGTACTCAGTAATCAGCCCCAGCATTTT
TRBJ1-6,.,TRBV11-2,.,CASSLGPESPLHF,TGTGCCAGCAGCTTAGGACCGGAATCACCCCTCCACTTT
TRBJ2-5,.,TRBV28,few,CASTPPGGTQETQYF,TGTGCCAGCACCCCTCCAGGGGGGACCCAAGAGACCCAGTACTTC
TRBJ1-6,.,TRBV5-6,few,CASSSETENSPLHF,TGTGCCAGCAGCTCCGAGACAGAGAATTCACCCCTCCACTTT
TRBJ1-4,.,TRBV20-1,many,CSARAGGANEKLFF,TGCAGTGCCCGCGCCGGGGGGGCTAATGAAAAACTGTTTTTT
TRBJ1-5,.,TRBV19,.,CASSMGLDQPQHF,TGTGCCAGTAGTATGGGCCTCGATCAGCCCCAGCATTTT
TRBJ2-3,.,TRBV12-3/TRBV12-4,many,CASSLAQKDTQYF,TGTGCCAGCAGTTTAGCTCAGAAAGATACGCAGTATTTT
TRBJ1-2,.,TRBV29-1,.,CSVPDAYRDYGYTF,TGCAGCGTCCCGGACGCGTATAGAGATTATGGCTACACCTTC
TRBJ1-2,.,TRBV24-1,.,CATSVDRNYGYTF,TGTGCCACCAGTGTCGACAGGAACTATGGCTACACCTTC
TRBJ2-7,.,TRBV20-1,medium-sized,CSARAGGGDSEEQYF,TGCAGTGCTAGAGCCGGGGGCGGGGACTCTGAGGAGCAGTACTTC
TRBJ1-2,TRBD1,TRBV6-1,many,CASRRGTGDYGYTF,TGTGCCAGCAGGAGAGGGACAGGCGACTATGGCTACACCTTC
TRBJ2-1,.,TRBV27,many,CASSAFPPSIDNEQFF,TGTGCCAGCAGTGCCTTTCCCCCCAGCATCGACAATGAGCAGTTCTTC
TRBJ1-1,TRBD1,TRBV18,many,CASSQHGGQENTEAFF,TGTGCCAGCTCCCAGCATGGGGGACAGGAGAACACTGAAGCTTTCTTT
TRBJ1-6,.,TRBV27,few,CASSFGPNNSPLHF,TGTGCCAGCAGTTTCGGGCCAAATAATTCACCCCTCCACTTT
TRBJ2-5,.,TRBV7-8,many,CASTLSPSVQETQYF,TGTGCCAGCACCCTTAGCCCCTCGGTTCAAGAGACCCAGTACTTC
TRBJ2-3,TRBD2,TRBV11-2,.,CASSLTTSGRAFGTDTQYF,TGTGCCAGCAGCTTAACGACTAGCGGGAGGGCCTTTGGCACAGATACGCAGTATTTT
TRBJ2-5,.,TRBV3-1,many,CASSQDWGAPETQYF,TGTGCCAGCAGCCAAGATTGGGGGGCTCCAGAGACCCAGTACTTC
TRBJ1-6,.,TRBV12-5,.,CASTDPSSYNSPLHF,TGTGCTAGTACGGACCCGAGCTCCTATAATTCACCCCTCCACTTT
TRBJ1-6,.,TRBV7-9,many,CASSLKDSPLHF,TGTGCCAGCAGCTTAAAGGATTCACCCCTCCACTTT
TRBJ2-2,.,TRBV12-3/TRBV12-4,many,CASGLETVLSGELFF,TGTGCCAGCGGACTTGAGACAGTTTTAAGCGGGGAGCTGTTTTTT
TRBJ1-6,.,TRBV28,few,CASSLLMGSPLHF,TGTGCCAGCAGTTTATTGATGGGGTCACCCCTCCACTTT
TRBJ1-1,.,TRBV10-3,few,CAAHREVASEAFF,TGTGCCGCTCACAGGGAAGTAGCTTCTGAAGCTTTCTTT
TRBJ2-3,TRBD2,TRBV11-2,.,CASSLVTSGGLTDTQYF,TGTGCCAGCAGCTTAGTTACTAGCGGGGGCCTCACAGATACGCAGTATTTT
TRBJ1-1,.,TRBV7-9,.,CASSSNKNTEAFF,TGTGCCAGCAGCTCGAACAAGAACACTGAAGCTTTCTTT
TRBJ1-5,.,TRBV6-2/TRBV6-3,many,CASRTWGKSNQPQHF,TGTGCCAGCCGGACGTGGGGGAAGAGCAATCAGCCCCAGCATTTT